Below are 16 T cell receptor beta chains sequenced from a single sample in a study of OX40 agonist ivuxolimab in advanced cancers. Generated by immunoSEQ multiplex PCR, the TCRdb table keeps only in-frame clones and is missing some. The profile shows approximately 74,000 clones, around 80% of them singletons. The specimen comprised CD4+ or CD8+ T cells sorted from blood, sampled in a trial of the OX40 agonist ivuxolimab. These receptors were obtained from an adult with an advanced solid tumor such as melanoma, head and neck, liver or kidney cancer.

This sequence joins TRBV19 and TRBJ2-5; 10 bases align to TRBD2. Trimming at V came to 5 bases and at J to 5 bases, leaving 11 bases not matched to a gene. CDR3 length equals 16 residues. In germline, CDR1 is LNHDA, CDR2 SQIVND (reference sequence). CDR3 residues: CASSPYAAGGPETQYF. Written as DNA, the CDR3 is TGTGCCAGTAGTCCCTACGCAGCGGGGGGGCCTGAGACCCAGTACTTC.

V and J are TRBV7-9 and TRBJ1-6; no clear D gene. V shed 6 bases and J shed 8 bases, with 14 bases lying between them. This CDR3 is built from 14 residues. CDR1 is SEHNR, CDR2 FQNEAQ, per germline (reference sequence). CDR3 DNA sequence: TGTGCCAGCAGTCTTTCCCTTCGGGATTCACCCCTCCACTTT. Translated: CASSLSLRDSPLHF.

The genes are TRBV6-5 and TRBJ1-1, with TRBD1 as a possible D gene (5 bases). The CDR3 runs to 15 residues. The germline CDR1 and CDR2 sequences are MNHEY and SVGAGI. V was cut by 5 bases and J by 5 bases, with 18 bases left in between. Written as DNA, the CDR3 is TGTGCCAGCAGTAGACAGTCCCCTATGGGGACTGAAGCTTTCTTT. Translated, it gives CASSRQSPMGTEAFF.

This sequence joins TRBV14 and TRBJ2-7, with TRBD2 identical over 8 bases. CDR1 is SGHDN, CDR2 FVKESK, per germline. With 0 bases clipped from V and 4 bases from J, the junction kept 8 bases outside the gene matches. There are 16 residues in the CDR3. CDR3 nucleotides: TGTGCCAGCAGCCAAGACCCGGGACTAGGGTCTTACGAGCAGTACTTC. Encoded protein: CASSQDPGLGSYEQYF.

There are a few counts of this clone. The CDR3 nucleotides are TGTGCCAGTAGTCCTCCCCGCGGGACCCAGTACTTC. Protein product: CASSPPRGTQYF. V and J are TRBV19 and TRBJ2-5, with D unresolved. Trimming took 5 bases from V and 7 from J, leaving 11 bases between them. The CDR3 totals 12 residues. CDR1 and CDR2 (germline): LNHDA, SQIVND (reference sequence).

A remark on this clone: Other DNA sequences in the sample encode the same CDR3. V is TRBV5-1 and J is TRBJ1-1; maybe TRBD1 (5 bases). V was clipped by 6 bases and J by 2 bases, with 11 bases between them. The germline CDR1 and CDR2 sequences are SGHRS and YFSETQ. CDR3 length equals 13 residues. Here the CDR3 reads CASTDQGNTEAFF. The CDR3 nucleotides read TGCGCCAGCACAGATCAGGGTAACACTGAAGCTTTCTTT.

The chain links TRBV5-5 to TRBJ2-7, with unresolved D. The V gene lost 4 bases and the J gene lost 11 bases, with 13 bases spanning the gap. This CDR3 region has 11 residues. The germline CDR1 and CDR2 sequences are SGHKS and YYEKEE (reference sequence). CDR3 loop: CASSPETIEYF. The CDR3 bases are TGTGCCAGCAGCCCCGAAACCATCGAGTACTTC. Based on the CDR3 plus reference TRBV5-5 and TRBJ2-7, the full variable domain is DAGVTQSPTHLIKTRGQQVTLRCSPISGHKSVSWYQQVLGQGPQFIFQYYEKEERGRGNFPDRFSARQFPNYSSELNVNALLLGDSALYLCASSPETIEYFGPGTRLTVT.

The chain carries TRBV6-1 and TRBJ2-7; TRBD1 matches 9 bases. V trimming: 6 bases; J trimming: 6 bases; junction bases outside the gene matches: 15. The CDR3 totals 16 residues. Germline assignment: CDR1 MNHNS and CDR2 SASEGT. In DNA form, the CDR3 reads TGTGCCAGCAGAGAAAAAACCGGGACAGGGTCACTCGAGCAGTACTTC. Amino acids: CASREKTGTGSLEQYF.

CDR3 coding DNA: TGTGCCAGCAGGGCCACAGGGGGCCGTGGAAACACCATATATTTT. Translation gives CASRATGGRGNTIYF. The chain employs TRBV2 and TRBJ1-3; 9 bases agree with TRBD1. From germline, CDR1 is SNHLY and CDR2 FYNNEI. This CDR3 is 15 amino acids long. The V and J ends lost 6 bases and 3 bases, in that order; junction bases with no gene match: 6.

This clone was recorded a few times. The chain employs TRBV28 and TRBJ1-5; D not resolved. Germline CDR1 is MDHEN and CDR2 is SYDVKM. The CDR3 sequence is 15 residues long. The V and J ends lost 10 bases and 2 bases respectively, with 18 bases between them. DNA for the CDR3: TGTGCCACCTCAAGTGGGGTTAGAGGCAATCAGCCCCAGCATTTT. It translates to CATSSGVRGNQPQHF.

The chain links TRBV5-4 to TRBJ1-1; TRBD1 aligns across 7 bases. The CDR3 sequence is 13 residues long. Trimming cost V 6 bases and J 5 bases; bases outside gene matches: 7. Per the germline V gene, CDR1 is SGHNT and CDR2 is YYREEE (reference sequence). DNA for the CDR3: TGTGCCAGCAAGAGGGGGCAAGGGACTGAAGCTTTCTTT. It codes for CASKRGQGTEAFF.

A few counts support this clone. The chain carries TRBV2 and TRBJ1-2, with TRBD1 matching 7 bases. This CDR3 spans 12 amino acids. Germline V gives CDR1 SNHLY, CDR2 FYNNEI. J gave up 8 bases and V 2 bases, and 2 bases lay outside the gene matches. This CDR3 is CASSERGPGYTF. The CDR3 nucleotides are TGTGCCAGCAGTGAAAGGGGGCCAGGCTACACCTTC.

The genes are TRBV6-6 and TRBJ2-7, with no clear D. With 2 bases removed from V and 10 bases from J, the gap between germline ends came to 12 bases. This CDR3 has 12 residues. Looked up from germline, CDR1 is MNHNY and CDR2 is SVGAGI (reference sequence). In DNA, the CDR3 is TGTGCCAGCAGTTACGTCCTTCATTCTCAGTACTTC. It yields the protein CASSYVLHSQYF.

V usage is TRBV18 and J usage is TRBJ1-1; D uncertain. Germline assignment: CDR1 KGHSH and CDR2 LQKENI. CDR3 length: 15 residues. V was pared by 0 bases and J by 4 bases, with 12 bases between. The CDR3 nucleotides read TGTGCCAGCTCACCACCTATTTTGGGTCGCACTGAAGCTTTCTTT. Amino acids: CASSPPILGRTEAFF. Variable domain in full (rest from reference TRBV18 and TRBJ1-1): NAGVMQNPRHLVRRRGQEARLRCSPMKGHSHVYWYRQLPEEGLKFMVYLQKENIIDESGMPKERFSAEFPKEGPSILRIQQVVRGDSAAYFCASSPPILGRTEAFFGQGTRLTVV.

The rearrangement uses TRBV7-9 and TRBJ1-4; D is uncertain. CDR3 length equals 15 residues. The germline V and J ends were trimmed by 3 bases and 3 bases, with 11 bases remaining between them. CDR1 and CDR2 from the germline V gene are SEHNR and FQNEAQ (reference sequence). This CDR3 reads CASSLGAGANEKLFF. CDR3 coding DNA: TGTGCCAGCAGCTTGGGAGCCGGGGCTAATGAAAAACTGTTTTTT.

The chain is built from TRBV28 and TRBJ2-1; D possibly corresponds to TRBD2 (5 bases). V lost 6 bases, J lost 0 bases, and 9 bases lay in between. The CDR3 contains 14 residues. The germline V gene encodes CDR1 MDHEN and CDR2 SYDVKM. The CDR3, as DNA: TGTGCCAGCAGCCCCGGAGGCTCCTACAATGAGCAGTTCTTC. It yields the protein CASSPGGSYNEQFF.